This T cell receptor beta chain was documented in a study of CD8+ T cells in alopecia areata. Study observations and caveats: Under tofacitinib, numerous expanded lesional clonotypes remained detectable in scalp and blood. Affected lesional scalp, above all in alopecia totalis/universalis, was more clonal than normal scalp. Expanded CD8+ clones among the top 100, as well as scalp clonality, were significantly decreased by tofacitinib.

Investigators isolated RNA and reverse transcribed it into cDNA to act as the sequencing template. This table comes from immunoSEQ multiplex PCR, and its TCRdb copy is limited to in-frame clones, with some not included. The table includes 200,000 to 250,000 clones, roughly two fifths detected once. CDR3 length equals 15 residues. Trimming shortened V by 5 bases and J by 1 base, and 14 bases separated the two germline ends. Germline CDR1 and CDR2: SGHTA and FQGNSA. This clone was counted a few times. The target antigen is unknown. Treatment denoted: oral pan-JAK inhibitor, 5-10 mg twice daily. The sequence was obtained from a human donor with alopecia areata. V is TRBV7-2 and J is TRBJ2-5; possibly TRBD1 or TRBD2 for D (5 bases each). The source material was CD4+ T cells sorted from blood, sampled between weeks 30 and 35, from a patient treated with tofacitinib. The CDR3 bases are TGTGCCAGCAGCCGATATGGTGGGGGCCAAGAGACCCAGTACTTC. Translated, it gives CASSRYGGGQETQYF.